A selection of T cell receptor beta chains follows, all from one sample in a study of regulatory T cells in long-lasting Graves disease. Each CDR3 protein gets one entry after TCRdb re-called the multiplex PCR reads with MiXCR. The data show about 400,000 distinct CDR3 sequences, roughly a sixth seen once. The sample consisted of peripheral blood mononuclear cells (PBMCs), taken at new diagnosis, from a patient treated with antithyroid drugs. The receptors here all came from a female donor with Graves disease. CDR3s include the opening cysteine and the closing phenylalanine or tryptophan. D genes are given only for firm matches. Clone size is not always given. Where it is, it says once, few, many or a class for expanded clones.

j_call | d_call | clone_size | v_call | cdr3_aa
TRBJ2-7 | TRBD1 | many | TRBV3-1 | CASSQDLRTGYEQYF
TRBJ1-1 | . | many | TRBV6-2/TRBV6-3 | CASSSISGQEAFF
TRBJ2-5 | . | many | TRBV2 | CASCGGGGGGTQYF
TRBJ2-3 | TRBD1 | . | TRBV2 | CASISGQGVSTDTQYF
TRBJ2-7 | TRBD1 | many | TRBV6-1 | CASSDGPGTEAYEQYF
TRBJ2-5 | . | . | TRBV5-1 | CASSEQGYGGKETQYF
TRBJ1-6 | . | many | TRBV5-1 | CASSLGPPRGGNSPLHF
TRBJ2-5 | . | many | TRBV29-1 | CSVGGTEQETQYF
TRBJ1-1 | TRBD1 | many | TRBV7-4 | CASSPERDSPPPGAFF
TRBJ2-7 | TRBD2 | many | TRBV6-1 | CASSQTSGSPYEQYF
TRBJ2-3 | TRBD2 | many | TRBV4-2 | CASSPPMLAGTDTQYF
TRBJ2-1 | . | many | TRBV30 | CAWSDPEEKGFF
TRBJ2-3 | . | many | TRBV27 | CASSQDVPDTQYF
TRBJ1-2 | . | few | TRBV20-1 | CSARDRTGGGYTF
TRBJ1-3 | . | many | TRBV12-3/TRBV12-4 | CASRAVVAGNTIYF
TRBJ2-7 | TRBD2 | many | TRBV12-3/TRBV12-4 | CASSLGTSSQQYF
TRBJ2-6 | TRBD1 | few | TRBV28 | CASSLGQLFSGANVLTF
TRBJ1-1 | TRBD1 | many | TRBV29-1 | CSVDRGENTEAFF
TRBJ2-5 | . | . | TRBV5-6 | CASSFRLEETQYF
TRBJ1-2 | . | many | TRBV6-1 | CASYRTAHGYTF
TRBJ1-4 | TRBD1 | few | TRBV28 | CASSNTTGVREKLFF
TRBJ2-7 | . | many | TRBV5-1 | CASSLSRRALSGHLDHEQYF